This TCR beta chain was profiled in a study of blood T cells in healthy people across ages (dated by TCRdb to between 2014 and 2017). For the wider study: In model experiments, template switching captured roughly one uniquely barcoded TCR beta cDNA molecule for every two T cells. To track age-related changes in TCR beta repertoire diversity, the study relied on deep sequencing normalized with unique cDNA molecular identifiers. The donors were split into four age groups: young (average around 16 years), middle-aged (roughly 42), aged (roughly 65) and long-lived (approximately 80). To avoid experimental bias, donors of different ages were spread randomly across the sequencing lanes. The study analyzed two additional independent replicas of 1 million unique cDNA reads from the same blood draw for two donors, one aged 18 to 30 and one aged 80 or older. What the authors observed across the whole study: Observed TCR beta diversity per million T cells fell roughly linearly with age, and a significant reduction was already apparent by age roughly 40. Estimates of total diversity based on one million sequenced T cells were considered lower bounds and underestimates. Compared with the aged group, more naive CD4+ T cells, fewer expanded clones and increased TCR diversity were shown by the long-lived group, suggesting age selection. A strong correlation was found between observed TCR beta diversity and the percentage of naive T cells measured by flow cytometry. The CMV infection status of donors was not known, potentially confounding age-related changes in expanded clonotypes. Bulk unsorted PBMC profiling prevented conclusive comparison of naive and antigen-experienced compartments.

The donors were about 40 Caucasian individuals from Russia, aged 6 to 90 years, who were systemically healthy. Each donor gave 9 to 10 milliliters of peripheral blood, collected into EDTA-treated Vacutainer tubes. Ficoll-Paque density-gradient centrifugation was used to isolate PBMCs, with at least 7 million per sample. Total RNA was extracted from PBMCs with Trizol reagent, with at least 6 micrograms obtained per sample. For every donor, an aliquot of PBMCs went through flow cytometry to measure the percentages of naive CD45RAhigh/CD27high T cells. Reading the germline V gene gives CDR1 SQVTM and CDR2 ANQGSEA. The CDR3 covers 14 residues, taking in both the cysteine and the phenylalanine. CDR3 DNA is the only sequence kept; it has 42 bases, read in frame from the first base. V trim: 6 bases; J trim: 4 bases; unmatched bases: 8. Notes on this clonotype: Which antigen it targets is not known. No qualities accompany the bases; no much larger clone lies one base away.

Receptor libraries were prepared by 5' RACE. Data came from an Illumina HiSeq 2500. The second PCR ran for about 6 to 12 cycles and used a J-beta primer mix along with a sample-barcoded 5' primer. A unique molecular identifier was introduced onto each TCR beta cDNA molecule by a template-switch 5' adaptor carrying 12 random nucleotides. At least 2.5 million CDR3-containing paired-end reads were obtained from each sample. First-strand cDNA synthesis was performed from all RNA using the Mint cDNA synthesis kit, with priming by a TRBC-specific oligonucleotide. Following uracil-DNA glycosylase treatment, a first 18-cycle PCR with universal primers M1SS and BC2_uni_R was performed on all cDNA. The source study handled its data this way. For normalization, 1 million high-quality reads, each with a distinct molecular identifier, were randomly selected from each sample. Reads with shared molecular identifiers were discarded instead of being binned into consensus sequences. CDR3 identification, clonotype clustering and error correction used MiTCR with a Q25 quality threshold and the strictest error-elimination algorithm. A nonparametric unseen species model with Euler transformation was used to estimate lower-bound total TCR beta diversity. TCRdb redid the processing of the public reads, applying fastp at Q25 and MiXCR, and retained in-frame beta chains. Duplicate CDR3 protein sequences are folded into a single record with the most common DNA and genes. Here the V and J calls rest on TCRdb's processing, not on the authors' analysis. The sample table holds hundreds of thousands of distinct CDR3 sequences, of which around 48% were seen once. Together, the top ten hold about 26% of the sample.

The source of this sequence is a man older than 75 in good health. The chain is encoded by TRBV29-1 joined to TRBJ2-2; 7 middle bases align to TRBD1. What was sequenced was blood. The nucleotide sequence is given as TGCAGCGTGAGACAGGGAAGTGGCACCGGGGAGCTGTTTTTT. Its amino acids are CSVRQGSGTGELFF.